The entry that follows covers one T cell receptor beta chain sequence. There are 14 residues in the CDR3. Germline trimming cut 5 bases from V and 1 base from J; bases unmatched to any gene: 4. Looked up from germline, CDR1 is SGHVS and CDR2 is FQNEAQ. This entry belongs to a study of T cell changes during pregnancy in multiple sclerosis. TCRdb's copy holds only in-frame clones and misses some; the assay was immunoSEQ multiplex PCR. The sample holds more than 85,000 clones; almost 95% are singletons and the top ten take 0.7% to 0.9%. Sequenced here: peripheral blood, sampled before pregnancy. The sequence derives from a female donor with multiple sclerosis, enrolled in a pregnancy study. The rearrangement uses TRBV7-8 and TRBJ1-1, with 7 bases fitting TRBD1. This CDR3 is CASSLRTGNTEAFF. The CDR3 nucleotides are TGTGCCAGCAGCCTCCGGACAGGGAACACTGAAGCTTTCTTT.